This T cell receptor (beta chain) appears in the sequencing data of a study of blood T cell repertoires in COVID-19. V shed 2 bases and J shed 1 base, with 15 bases lying between them. The CDR3 loop spans 18 amino acids. CDR1 is KGHSH, CDR2 LQKENI, per germline. Sequencing was performed with immunoSEQ multiplex PCR; in TCRdb, only in-frame clones are kept and a portion is missing. Here the sample spans some 150,000 clones, 75% to 90% being singletons. The sequence was obtained from a woman aged 45-65 years who had recovered from COVID-19. V gene TRBV18 combines with J gene TRBJ2-6, with D perhaps TRBD1 (6 bases). Sequenced input: PBMCs or T cells enriched from blood (not recorded which). CDR3 region: CASSPVQGRESGANVLTF. For the CDR3, the DNA is TGTGCCAGCTCACCAGTCCAGGGGCGAGAATCTGGGGCCAACGTCCTGACTTTC.